This T cell receptor beta chain originates from a study of cytomegalovirus exposure and HLA in healthy donors. Whole-study results and caveats: Specificity of a few CMV-associated chains for CMV antigens was verified in vitro. There were under 200 TCR beta chains listed as cytomegalovirus-associated. TCR sequences were mostly rare, though some public TCRs occurred in many donors.

Vbeta (60) and Jbeta (13) primers were used in the PCR. TCRdb keeps only in-frame clones here, not all; method: immunoSEQ multiplex PCR. The table includes about 190,000 clones, 60% to 85% detected once. A word on this clone: The antigen is undetermined.

From germline, CDR1 is LGHNA and CDR2 YNFKEQ. CDR3 size: 18 residues. V shed 0 bases and J shed 4 bases, with 16 bases lying between them. Material for sequencing was PBMCs. This receptor was taken from a woman between 35 and 50 years old in good health and CMV-seronegative. The chain uses TRBV4-2 and TRBJ2-6, with D uncertain. CDR3: CASSQDRSHTAGANVLTF. In DNA form, the CDR3 reads TGTGCCAGCAGCCAAGATAGGAGCCATACGGCAGGGGCCAACGTCCTGACTTTC.